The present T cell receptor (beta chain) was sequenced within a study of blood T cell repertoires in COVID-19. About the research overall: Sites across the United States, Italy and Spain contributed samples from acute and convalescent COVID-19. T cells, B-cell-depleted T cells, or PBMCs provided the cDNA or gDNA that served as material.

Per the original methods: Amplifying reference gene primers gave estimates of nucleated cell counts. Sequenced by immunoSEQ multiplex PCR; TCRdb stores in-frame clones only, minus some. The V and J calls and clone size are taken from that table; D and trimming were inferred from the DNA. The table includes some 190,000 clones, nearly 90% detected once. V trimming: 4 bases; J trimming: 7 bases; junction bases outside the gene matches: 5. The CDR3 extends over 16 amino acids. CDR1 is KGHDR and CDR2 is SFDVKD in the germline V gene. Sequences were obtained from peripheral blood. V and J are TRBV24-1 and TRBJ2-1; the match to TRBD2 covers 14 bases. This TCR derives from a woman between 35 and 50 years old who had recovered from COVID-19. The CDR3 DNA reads TGTGCCACCAGTGACCCCGGGACTAGCGGGAGAAATGAGCAGTTCTTC. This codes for CATSDPGTSGRNEQFF.